There are a few counts of the clone carrying this T cell receptor beta chain. The CDR3 length is 14 residues. Germline V lookup: CDR1 SEHNR, CDR2 FQNEAQ (reference sequence). The germline V and J ends were trimmed by 0 bases and 4 bases, with 9 bases remaining between them. TCRdb fed the RT-PCR reads into MiXCR, producing one record per CDR3 protein. The sample yields about 700,000 distinct CDR3 sequences, around 14% seen once. The sequence came from a female donor in good health, serving as a healthy control. The rearrangement joins TRBV7-9 to TRBJ1-1; D is undetermined. The material sequenced was memory CD4+ T cells from blood. The CDR3 nucleotides are TGTGCCAGCAGCTTAGCCGGAGTAGTCACTGAAGCTTTCTTT. As protein: CASSLAGVVTEAFF.